The T cell receptor beta chain under discussion was sequenced for a study of shared clonotypes between healthy human individuals. Turning to the study itself: Donors consisted of a couple of women and a few men between 18 and 49.

Germline V gene lookup returns CDR1 SGHDN and CDR2 FVKESK. This CDR3 contains 13 residues. As for this clone: Mismatch with germline at one junction end may stem from a read error.

Both subsets, CD45RA+ naive and CD45RA-negative memory, were split from the CD4+ cells. As originally analysed: Without quality scores, immunoSEQ junctional reads could not be filtered like full-length reads. Measured with immunoSEQ multiplex PCR; TCRdb has only the in-frame clones, and not every one. From that table come the V and J calls and clone size; the DNA was used to work out D and trimming. The sample contains over a million clones, about 75% of which appear only once. The sequencing sample was made of memory CD4+ T cells sorted from blood. The subset here: CD45RA-negative fraction. The rearrangement uses TRBV14 and TRBJ2-7; 7 positions match TRBD1. The sequence derives from a man aged 18 to 29 in good health. CDR3 in DNA: TGTGCCAGCAGCCTCCGGGACAGACTAACGCCCTTCTTC. Amino acids: CASSLRDRLTPFF.